The sample holds one count of the clone carrying this T cell receptor (beta chain). The antigen remains undetermined. Libraries were prepared by immunoSEQ multiplex PCR; TCRdb keeps only in-frame clonotypes and omits some of them. The sample has 25,000 to 30,000 clones; 87% are singletons. The entry originates in a study of lymphopenia after photon versus proton radiotherapy. Losses at the gene ends were 0 bases for V and 9 bases for J; bases not matched to a gene: 9. Germline loops: CDR1 SGHNT, CDR2 YYREEE (reference sequence). CDR3 length equals 15 residues. General study points: Photon-treated patients lost naive T cells and TCR diversity; proton-treated stayed stable. Post-nadir TCR diversity decline inversely tracked overall survival among those who died. Oligoclonal CD8+ Temra expansion after nadir drove photon patients' diversity drop.

This clonotype originated in a man aged 45-65 years with gastric cancer. The sample in question was peripheral blood, obtained from a patient treated with photon-based radiotherapy. The chain recombines TRBV5-4 with TRBJ1-2, with 9 positions matching TRBD1. This CDR3 is CASSLGTGAQWSYTF. CDR3 DNA: TGTGCCAGCAGCTTGGGGACAGGGGCCCAATGGAGCTACACCTTC. The full variable domain, completed using reference TRBV5-4 and TRBJ1-2, is ETGVTQSPTHLIKTRGQQVTLRCSSQSGHNTVSWYQQALGQGPQFIFQYYREEENGRGNFPPRFSGLQFPNYSSELNVNALELDDSALYLCASSLGTGAQWSYTFGSGTRLTVV.